The next 7 T cell receptor beta chains were all read from a single sample in a study of blood T cells in healthy people across ages. Together with a sample-barcoded 5' primer, a J-beta primer mix was included in a second PCR lasting roughly 7 to 11 cycles. MiXCR, run by TCRdb on the 5' RACE reads, gives a single entry per CDR3 protein. The table records 700,000 to 1,000,000 distinct CDR3 sequences, around 45% of them present only once. Sequencing was performed on blood. These receptors were obtained from a man aged 55 to 70 in good health.

Notes on this clonotype: At one of its ends the junction is not consistent with the germline gene, which may arise from a read error. The chain uses TRBV6-2 or TRBV6-3 and TRBJ1-2; D remains ambiguous. This CDR3 has 14 residues. CDR1 and CDR2 from the germline V gene are MNHEY and SVGEGT. CDR3 region: CASKARPDLYGCTF. The CDR3 DNA reads TGTGCCAGCAAGGCCCGACCTGACCTCTATGGCTGCACCTTC.

This clonotype was observed a handful of times. The V and J genes are TRBV5-4 and TRBJ2-7, with 12 nucleotides matching TRBD1. The trim removed 3 bases at V and 9 bases at J, leaving 10 bases unmatched. Germline values: CDR1 SGHNT, CDR2 YYREEE (reference sequence). The CDR3 is 15 residues long. CDR3 nucleotides: TGTGCCAGCAGCTCTACGGGACAGGGGGCCCCTGGGCAGTACTTC. This gives the protein CASSSTGQGAPGQYF.

This clonotype was counted at least ten times. The chain carries TRBV4-3 and TRBJ2-3; D might be TRBD2 (7 bases). CDR3 length: 17 residues. V lost 4 bases and J 1 base, leaving 18 bases between the germline ends. The V gene's germline CDR1 is LGHNA and CDR2 YSLEER. CDR3 sequence (DNA): TGCGCCAGCAGCCCATACCCAAAGGGGGGGCGCACAGATACGCAGTATTTT. This codes for CASSPYPKGGRTDTQYF.

The chain joins TRBV20-1 to TRBJ1-5; no definite D call. Germline V gene data show CDR1 as DFQATT and CDR2 as SNEGSKA (reference sequence). V lost 3 bases and J 4 bases, leaving 7 bases between the germline ends. The CDR3 consists of 12 residues. This CDR3 reads CSARPANQPQHF. The CDR3 DNA reads TGCAGTGCTAGGCCTGCGAATCAGCCCCAGCATTTT.

This clonotype was observed a handful of times. The gene calls are TRBV7-2 and TRBJ2-5, with D maybe TRBD1 (6 bases). Per the germline V gene, CDR1 is SGHTA and CDR2 is FQGNSA. This CDR3 contains 14 residues. Between the trimmed V and J ends, which lost 4 bases and 5 bases, there was a span of 14 bases. CDR3 amino acids: CASSSAGTLETQYF. The CDR3 DNA follows: TGTGCCAGCAGCTCAGCCGGGACACTCGAGACCCAGTACTTC.

The chain couples TRBV28 to TRBJ1-6, with D possibly being TRBD1 (5 bases). This CDR3 is 15 amino acids long. V was pared by 6 bases and J by 7 bases, with 16 bases between. Germline loops: CDR1 MDHEN, CDR2 SYDVKM. CDR3 DNA sequence: TGTGCCAGCAGCCACCGGGACCAAAAAAATTCACCCCTCCACTTT. Translating it yields CASSHRDQKNSPLHF.

The genes are TRBV27 and TRBJ2-5; D possibly corresponds to TRBD1 (5 bases). CDR3 length: 14 amino acids. Germline V gene data show CDR1 as MNHEY and CDR2 as SMNVEV (reference sequence). The V end lost 5 bases, the J end lost 11 bases, and 21 bases lay between the germline ends. CDR3 sequence: CASSVWGEVNEQYF. The CDR3 region has the DNA TGTGCCAGCAGTGTGTGGGGCGAAGTGAATGAGCAGTACTTC.